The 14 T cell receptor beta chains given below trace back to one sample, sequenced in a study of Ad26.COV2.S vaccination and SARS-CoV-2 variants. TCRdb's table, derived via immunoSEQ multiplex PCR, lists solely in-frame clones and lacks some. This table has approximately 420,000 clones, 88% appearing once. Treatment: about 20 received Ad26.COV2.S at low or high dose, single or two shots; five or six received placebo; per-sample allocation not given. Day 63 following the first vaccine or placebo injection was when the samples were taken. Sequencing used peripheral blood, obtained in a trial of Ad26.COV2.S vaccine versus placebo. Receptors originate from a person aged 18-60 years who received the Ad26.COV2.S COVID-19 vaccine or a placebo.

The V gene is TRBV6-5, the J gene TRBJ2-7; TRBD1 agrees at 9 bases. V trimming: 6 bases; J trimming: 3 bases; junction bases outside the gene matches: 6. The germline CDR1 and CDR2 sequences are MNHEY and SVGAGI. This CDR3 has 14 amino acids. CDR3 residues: CASRGTGFIYEQYF. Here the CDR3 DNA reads TGTGCCAGCAGGGGGACAGGGTTCATCTACGAGCAGTACTTC.

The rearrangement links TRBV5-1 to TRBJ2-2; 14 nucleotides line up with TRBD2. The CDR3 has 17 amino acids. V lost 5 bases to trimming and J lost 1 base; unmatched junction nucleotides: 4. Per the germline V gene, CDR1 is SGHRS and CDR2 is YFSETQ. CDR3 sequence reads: CASRGTSGGLNTGELFF. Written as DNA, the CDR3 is TGCGCCAGCAGGGGGACTAGCGGGGGCCTGAACACCGGGGAGCTGTTTTTT.

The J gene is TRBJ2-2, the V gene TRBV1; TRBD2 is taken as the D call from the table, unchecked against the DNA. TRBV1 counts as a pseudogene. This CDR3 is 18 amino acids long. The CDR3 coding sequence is TGCACCAGCAGCCAAGACAAGGGGCGGGGACGGAACACCGGGGAGCTGTTTTTT. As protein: CTSSQDKGRGRNTGELFF.

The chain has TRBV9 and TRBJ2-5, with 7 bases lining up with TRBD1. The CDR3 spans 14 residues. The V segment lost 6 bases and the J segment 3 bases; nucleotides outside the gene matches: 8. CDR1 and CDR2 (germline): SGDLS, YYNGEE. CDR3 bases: TGTGCCAGCATCAAAAGGGGGCGGGAAGAGACCCAGTACTTC. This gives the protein CASIKRGREETQYF.

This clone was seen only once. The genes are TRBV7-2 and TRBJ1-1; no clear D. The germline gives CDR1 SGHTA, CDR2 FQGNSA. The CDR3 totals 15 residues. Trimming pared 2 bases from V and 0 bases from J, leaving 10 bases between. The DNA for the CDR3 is TGTGCCAGCAGCTTAACGGGCAGTTTGAACACTGAAGCTTTCTTT. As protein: CASSLTGSLNTEAFF.

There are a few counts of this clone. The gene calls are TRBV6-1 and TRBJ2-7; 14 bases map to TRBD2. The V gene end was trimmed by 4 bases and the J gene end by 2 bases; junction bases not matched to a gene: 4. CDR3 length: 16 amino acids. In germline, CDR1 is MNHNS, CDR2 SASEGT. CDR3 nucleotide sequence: TGTGCCAGCAGTGCGGGGACTAGCGGGGGCACCTACGAGCAGTACTTC. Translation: CASSAGTSGGTYEQYF.

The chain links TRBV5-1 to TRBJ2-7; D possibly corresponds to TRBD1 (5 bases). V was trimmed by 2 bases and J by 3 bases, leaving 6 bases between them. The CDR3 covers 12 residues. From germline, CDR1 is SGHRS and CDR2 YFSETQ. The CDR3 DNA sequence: TGCGCCAGCAGCTTCGACAGCTACGAGCAGTACTTC. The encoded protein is CASSFDSYEQYF.

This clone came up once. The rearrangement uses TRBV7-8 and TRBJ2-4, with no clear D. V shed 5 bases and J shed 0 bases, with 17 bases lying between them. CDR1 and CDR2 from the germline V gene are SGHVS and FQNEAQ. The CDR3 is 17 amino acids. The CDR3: CASSPRLSPLAKNIQYF. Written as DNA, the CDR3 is TGTGCCAGCAGCCCCAGACTGTCACCGTTAGCCAAAAACATTCAGTACTTC. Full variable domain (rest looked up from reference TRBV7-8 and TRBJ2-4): GAGVSQSPRYKVAKRGQDVALRCDPISGHVSLFWYQQALGQGPEFLTYFQNEAQLDKSGLPSDRFFAERPEGSVSTLKIQRTQQEDSAVYLCASSPRLSPLAKNIQYFGAGTRLSVL.

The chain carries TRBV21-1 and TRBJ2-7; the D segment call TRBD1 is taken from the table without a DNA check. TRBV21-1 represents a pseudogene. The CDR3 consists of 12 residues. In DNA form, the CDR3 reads TGTGCCAGCAGACAGGGGGCGGACGAGCAGTACTTC. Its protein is CASRQGADEQYF.

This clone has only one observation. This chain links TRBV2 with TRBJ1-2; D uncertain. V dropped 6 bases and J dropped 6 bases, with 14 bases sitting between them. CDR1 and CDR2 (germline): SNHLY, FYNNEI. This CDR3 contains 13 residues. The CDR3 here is CASSSTSVDGYTF. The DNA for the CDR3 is TGTGCCAGCAGCTCCACCTCTGTAGATGGCTACACCTTC.

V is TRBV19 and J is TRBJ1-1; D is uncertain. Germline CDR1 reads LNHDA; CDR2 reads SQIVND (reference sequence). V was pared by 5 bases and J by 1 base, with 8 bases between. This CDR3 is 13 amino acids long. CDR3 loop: CASSGERNTEAFF. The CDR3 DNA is TGTGCCAGTAGTGGGGAGAGGAACACTGAAGCTTTCTTT.

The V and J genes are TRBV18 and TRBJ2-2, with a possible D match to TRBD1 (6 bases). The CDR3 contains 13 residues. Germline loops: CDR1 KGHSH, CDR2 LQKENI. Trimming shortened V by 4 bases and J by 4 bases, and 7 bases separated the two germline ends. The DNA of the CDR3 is TGTGCCAGCTCACGACAGGCCACCGGGGAGCTGTTTTTT. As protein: CASSRQATGELFF. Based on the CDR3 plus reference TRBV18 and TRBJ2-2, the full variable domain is NAGVMQNPRHLVRRRGQEARLRCSPMKGHSHVYWYRQLPEEGLKFMVYLQKENIIDESGMPKERFSAEFPKEGPSILRIQQVVRGDSAAYFCASSRQATGELFFGEGSRLTVL.

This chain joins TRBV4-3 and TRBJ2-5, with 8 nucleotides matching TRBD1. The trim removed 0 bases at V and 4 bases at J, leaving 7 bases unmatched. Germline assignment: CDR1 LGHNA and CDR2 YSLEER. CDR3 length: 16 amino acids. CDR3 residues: CASSQDRDRQGETQYF. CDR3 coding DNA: TGCGCCAGCAGCCAAGATAGGGACAGGCAGGGAGAGACCCAGTACTTC.

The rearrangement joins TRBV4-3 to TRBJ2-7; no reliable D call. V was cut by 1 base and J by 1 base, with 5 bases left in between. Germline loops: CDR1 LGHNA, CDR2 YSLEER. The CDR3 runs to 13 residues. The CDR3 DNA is TGCGCCAGCAGCCAAGTGATTTCCTACGAGCAGTACTTC. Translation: CASSQVISYEQYF.